The next 15 T cell receptor beta chains were all read from a single sample in a study of T cell responses to AZD1222 COVID-19 vaccine. Only in-frame clones appear in the TCRdb table, and some are missing; sequencing was by immunoSEQ multiplex PCR. The top ten hold roughly 31% of the sample, which has around 84,000 clones, around 89% seen once. This specimen consisted of peripheral blood, obtained on day 0 of AZD1222 vaccination. The receptor source for this set is an adult in good health.

The chain uses TRBV2 and TRBJ2-7; possibly TRBD2 for D (6 bases). Trimming shortened V by 2 bases and J by 0 bases, and 14 bases separated the two germline ends. The CDR3 extends over 16 amino acids. The germline V gene encodes CDR1 SNHLY and CDR2 FYNNEI. The CDR3 loop is CASSESRERSSYEQYF. The CDR3 region has the DNA TGTGCCAGCAGTGAATCCCGGGAGAGGAGCTCCTACGAGCAGTACTTC.

This clone showed up just once. V and J are TRBV29-1 and TRBJ1-1, with D perhaps TRBD1 (5 bases). Germline CDR1 is SQVTM and CDR2 is ANQGSEA. The length of the CDR3 is 12 residues. With 4 bases removed from V and 4 bases from J, the gap between germline ends came to 10 bases. CDR3 DNA sequence: TGCAGCGTTGTGAGGGGAATCACTGAAGCTTTCTTT. It translates to CSVVRGITEAFF. Drawing the rest from reference TRBV29-1 and TRBJ1-1, the complete variable domain is SAVISQKPSRDICQRGTSLTIQCQVDSQVTMMFWYRQQPGQSLTLIATANQGSEATYESGFVIDKFPISRPNLTFSTLTVSNMSPEDSSIYLCSVVRGITEAFFGQGTRLTVV.

The chain couples TRBV20-1 to TRBJ1-1; the D is unclear. This CDR3 region has 13 residues. Germline V CDR1 and CDR2: DFQATT, SNEGSKA (reference sequence). Trimming left V 3 bases short and J 1 base short, with 9 bases between. The CDR3 here is CSASWGGNTEAFF. The CDR3 DNA is TGCAGTGCTAGTTGGGGAGGGAACACTGAAGCTTTCTTT.

The gene calls are TRBV5-4 and TRBJ2-7; D remains ambiguous. The CDR3 length is 14 residues. CDR1 is SGHNT and CDR2 is YYREEE in the germline V gene (reference sequence). Trimming pared 2 bases from V and 1 base from J, leaving 10 bases between. The chain's CDR3 is CASSFGDTSYEQYF. CDR3 DNA sequence: TGTGCCAGCAGCTTTGGAGACACTTCCTACGAGCAGTACTTC.

This clone appeared a single time. It may be a read error: a sequence one base away is much more abundant. The chain links TRBV6-2 or TRBV6-3 to TRBJ2-6; D remains ambiguous. This CDR3 comprises 14 residues. V lost 2 bases to trimming and J lost 0 bases, with 2 bases between them. Germline V gives CDR1 MNHEY, CDR2 SVGEGT. Here the CDR3 reads CASSYNSGANVLTF. The CDR3 DNA follows: TGTGCCAGCAGTTACAACTCTGGGGCCAACGTCCTGACTTTC.

The chain uses TRBV11-2 and TRBJ2-4; D is ambiguous. Trimming stripped 1 base from V and 0 bases from J, with 10 bases between. Per germline, CDR1 SGHAT and CDR2 FQNNGV. The CDR3 runs 16 residues. The CDR3 DNA reads TGTGCCAGCAGCTTAGGAAGGGATTTAGCCAAAAACATTCAGTACTTC. It codes for CASSLGRDLAKNIQYF.

V and J are TRBV6-5 and TRBJ2-5; TRBD1 agrees at 8 bases. CDR3 length: 15 amino acids. J gave up 3 bases and V 4 bases, and 7 bases lay outside the gene matches. Germline values: CDR1 MNHEY, CDR2 SVGAGI. The CDR3 DNA is TGTGCCAGCAGTTCGGCCAGGGGGCGCGAAGAGACCCAGTACTTC. Its protein is CASSSARGREETQYF.

V gene TRBV3-1 (or the pseudogene TRBV3-2) combines with J gene TRBJ1-4; maybe TRBD1 (6 bases). Germline V lookup: CDR1 LGHDT, CDR2 YNNKEL (reference sequence). V was shortened by 4 bases and J by 7 bases, with 19 bases between the two germline ends. The CDR3 totals 16 residues. The CDR3 here is CASSLGLGGESEKLFF. The DNA for the CDR3 is TGTGCCAGCAGCCTGGGCCTAGGGGGAGAGAGTGAAAAACTGTTTTTT.

This rearrangement joins TRBV5-1 to TRBJ2-1; D not certain. Germline loops: CDR1 SGHRS, CDR2 YFSETQ. The V end lost 4 bases, the J end lost 5 bases, and 13 bases lay between the germline ends. The CDR3 has 14 residues. CDR3 DNA: TGCGCCAGCAGCGACGAGCTTCCAAACAATGAGCAGTTCTTC. Its translation is CASSDELPNNEQFF.

The chain combines TRBV30 with TRBJ2-3; 7 bases match TRBD2. The CDR3 consists of 14 residues. The germline V gene has CDR1 GTSNPN and CDR2 SVGIG (reference sequence). The trim removed 4 bases at V and 6 bases at J, leaving 10 bases unmatched. The CDR3 bases are TGTGCCTGGAACCCGGGACTATCAGCCGATACGCAGTATTTT. Translated: CAWNPGLSADTQYF.

The chain combines TRBV5-6 with TRBJ2-1, with D perhaps TRBD2 (6 bases). V shed 0 bases and J shed 4 bases, with 11 bases lying between them. CDR3 size: 15 residues. Germline V gene lookup returns CDR1 SGHDT and CDR2 YYEEEE. CDR3 DNA sequence: TGTGCCAGCAGCTTGGGGGGAGGAGGTTACAATGAGCAGTTCTTC. Translating gives CASSLGGGGYNEQFF. The entire variable domain, with the rest obtained from reference TRBV5-6 and TRBJ2-1, is as follows: DAGVTQSPTHLIKTRGQQVTLRCSPKSGHDTVSWYQQALGQGPQFIFQYYEEEERQRGNFPDRFSGHQFPNYSSELNVNALLLGDSALYLCASSLGGGGYNEQFFGPGTRLTVL.

A note on this clone: At one boundary the junction diverges from the germline segment, which might be a read error. The rearrangement links TRBV27 to TRBJ2-1; 7 bases fit TRBD2. The CDR3 runs 14 residues. Germline V gene lookup returns CDR1 MNHEY and CDR2 SMNVEV (reference sequence). CDR3 nucleotide sequence: TGTGCCAGCAGTTCGCGGGACGGGAGGAATGAGCAGCTCTTC. Residues: CASSSRDGRNEQLF.

The chain links TRBV5-4 to TRBJ2-1; 9 bases match TRBD1. The CDR3 has 15 residues. Trimming at V came to 3 bases and at J to 5 bases, leaving 6 bases not matched to a gene. Germline V gene sequence: CDR1 SGHNT, CDR2 YYREEE (reference sequence). The CDR3 sequence is CASSSQGALDNEQFF. For the CDR3, the DNA is TGTGCCAGCAGCTCACAGGGGGCTTTGGACAATGAGCAGTTCTTC.

This chain uses TRBV7-9 with TRBJ1-1, with 8 bases that match TRBD1. J lost 4 bases, V lost 1 base, and 8 bases had no gene match. The CDR3 extends over 16 amino acids. Germline V gene sequence: CDR1 SEHNR, CDR2 FQNEAQ (reference sequence). The CDR3 reads CASSLEPAGGGTEAFF. CDR3 nucleotide sequence: TGTGCCAGCAGCTTAGAACCCGCAGGGGGCGGCACTGAAGCTTTCTTT.

This clone occurred a few times. This rearrangement joins TRBV28 to TRBJ1-2; no clear D. Per germline, CDR1 MDHEN and CDR2 SYDVKM. The CDR3 consists of 14 residues. V was pared by 2 bases and J by 0 bases, with 7 bases between. CDR3 coding DNA: TGTGCCAGCAGTTTAACGGCACCTAACTATGGCTACACCTTC. Translating it yields CASSLTAPNYGYTF.